What follows describes a single T cell receptor beta chain. The antigen remains undetermined. This table comes from immunoSEQ multiplex PCR, and its TCRdb copy is limited to in-frame clones, with some not included. This table has some 34,000 clones, around 74% appearing once. Trimming removed 7 bases at V and 13 bases at J, with 29 bases between. The germline V gene encodes CDR1 MRHNA and CDR2 SNTAGT. The CDR3 length is 16 residues. This specimen belongs to a study of STAT5B mutations in CD4+ large granular lymphocyte leukemia. General study findings and limits: Without putative leukemic clones, patient CD4-sorted repertoires remained more clonal than healthy CD4+ repertoires.

The sample was CD4+ T cells from blood buffy coats. This sequence was found in a human donor in good health. The rearrangement joins TRBV6-4 to TRBJ2-1, with D perhaps TRBD2 (7 bases). This CDR3 reads CASNQQTQAGPRGQFF. The CDR3 DNA is TGTGCCAGCAACCAGCAAACCCAAGCGGGGCCCAGGGGCCAGTTCTTC.